The 32 T cell receptor beta chains below all came from one sample that was sequenced in a study of blood T cell repertoires in COVID-19. Sequenced by immunoSEQ multiplex PCR; TCRdb stores in-frame clones only, minus some. The data contain a few hundred thousand clones, roughly 90% of them singletons. Specimen: PBMCs or T cells enriched from blood (not recorded which). Source of these receptors: a woman aged 30 to 39 who had recovered from COVID-19.

The chain is built from TRBV10-3 and TRBJ1-2; TRBD1 matches at 7 bases. The CDR3 runs to 14 residues. Germline CDR1 reads ENHRY; CDR2 reads SYGVKD. V gave up 6 bases and J gave up 6 bases; unmatched junction bases: 10. CDR3 sequence: CAIRATGTEDGYTF. The CDR3 DNA is TGTGCCATCAGAGCTACCGGGACAGAAGATGGCTACACCTTC.

The J gene is TRBJ2-3, the V gene TRBV5-1; 9 positions agree with TRBD1. Germline V gene sequence: CDR1 SGHRS, CDR2 YFSETQ. The CDR3 is 17 residues long. J was trimmed by 4 bases and V by 0 bases; bases with no gene match: 9. The CDR3 protein is CASSLGLWTGEADTQYF. The CDR3 DNA is TGCGCCAGCAGCTTGGGTCTCTGGACAGGGGAGGCAGATACGCAGTATTTT.

The V call is TRBV5-1, the J call TRBJ1-3; 9 bases are shared with TRBD1. V shed 1 base and J 3 bases; nucleotides not matched to a gene: 2. This CDR3 has 15 residues. Germline-derived CDR1 and CDR2 are SGHRS and YFSETQ. DNA of the CDR3: TGCGCCAGCAGCTTGACGACAGGGGGTGGAAACACCATATATTTT. Its translation: CASSLTTGGGNTIYF.

This clone is a singleton in its sample. This sequence joins TRBV6-7 and TRBJ2-1, with D unclear. TRBV6-7 is annotated as an ORF whose role is uncertain. The CDR3 is 14 amino acids. The V end was cut by 8 bases, the J end by 0 bases, with 11 bases between. Here the CDR3 reads CASARPSSYNEQFF. CDR3 nucleotide sequence: TGTGCCAGCGCGAGACCTAGCTCCTACAATGAGCAGTTCTTC.

V and J are TRBV5-1 and TRBJ2-1; D is possibly TRBD1 (5 bases). Trimming pared 5 bases from V and 15 bases from J, leaving 15 bases between. CDR3 length: 11 residues. CDR1 is SGHRS and CDR2 is YFSETQ in the germline V gene. The CDR3 DNA sequence: TGCGCCAGCAGGGCAGTGACAGATACGTTCTTC. This translates into CASRAVTDTFF.

The gene calls are TRBV5-1 and TRBJ2-4; TRBD1 aligns across 7 bases. CDR3 length equals 14 residues. CDR1 and CDR2 (germline): SGHRS, YFSETQ. The V and J ends lost 3 bases and 7 bases, in that order; junction bases with no gene match: 7. The chain's CDR3 is CASSSPTQGNIQYF. The DNA for the CDR3 is TGCGCCAGCAGCTCGCCAACACAGGGGAACATTCAGTACTTC.

This clone was counted a few times. This chain uses TRBV5-1 with TRBJ1-1; perhaps TRBD1 as D (5 bases). The CDR3 loop spans 13 amino acids. V dropped 5 bases and J dropped 1 base, with 9 bases sitting between them. Germline V gives CDR1 SGHRS, CDR2 YFSETQ. The CDR3 reads CASSVRENTEAFF. The DNA of the CDR3 is TGCGCCAGCAGTGTCAGGGAGAACACTGAAGCTTTCTTT. Full variable domain (outside the CDR3, taken from reference TRBV5-1 and TRBJ1-1): KAGVTQTPRYLIKTRGQQVTLSCSPISGHRSVSWYQQTPGQGLQFLFEYFSETQRNKGNFPGRFSGRQFSNSRSEMNVSTLELGDSALYLCASSVRENTEAFFGQGTRLTVV.

The rearrangement joins TRBV19 to TRBJ2-3, with 10 bases identical to TRBD2. CDR1 is LNHDA, CDR2 SQIVND, per germline (reference sequence). Trimming removed 7 bases from V and 5 bases from J; junction bases left unmatched: 9. This CDR3 has 15 residues. CDR3 in DNA: TGTGCCAGTATTGGTCTAGCGGGAGAGGGAGATACGCAGTATTTT. It codes for CASIGLAGEGDTQYF.

The CDR3 sequence: CASSPLGQGAYTEAFF. Here the CDR3 DNA reads TGTGCCAGTAGCCCGCTGGGACAGGGGGCGTACACTGAAGCTTTCTTT. The chain couples TRBV19 to TRBJ1-1; 12 bases map to TRBD1. The germline V gene encodes CDR1 LNHDA and CDR2 SQIVND (reference sequence). CDR3 length: 16 residues. Trimming took 6 bases from V and 3 from J; bases not matched to a gene: 8. Together with reference TRBV19 and TRBJ1-1, the CDR3 gives the full variable domain: DGGITQSPKYLFRKEGQNVTLSCEQNLNHDAMYWYRQDPGQGLRLIYYSQIVNDFQKGDIAEGYSVSREKKESFPLTVTSAQKNPTAFYLCASSPLGQGAYTEAFFGQGTRLTVV.

The chain is built from TRBV24-1 and TRBJ2-1, with D possibly TRBD1 on 6 matching bases. The length of the CDR3 is 16 residues. The V gene lost 1 base and the J gene lost 4 bases, with 13 bases spanning the gap. The germline V gene encodes CDR1 KGHDR and CDR2 SFDVKD. The CDR3 spells CATSDFAAGDYNEQFF. The CDR3 DNA sequence: TGTGCCACCAGTGATTTTGCGGCAGGGGATTACAATGAGCAGTTCTTC.

This clone has just one count. The chain combines TRBV7-8 with TRBJ1-6; possibly TRBD1 for D (6 bases). Germline-derived CDR1 and CDR2 are SGHVS and FQNEAQ. This CDR3 region has 16 residues. V gave up 3 bases and J gave up 9 bases, with 18 bases separating them. CDR3 protein: CASSFTGTPLGSPLHF. In nucleotides, the CDR3 is TGTGCCAGCAGCTTTACAGGGACCCCTCTCGGTTCACCCCTCCACTTT.

The V call is TRBV6-5, the J call TRBJ2-3; D gene uncertain. V gave up 8 bases and J gave up 1 base, with 10 bases separating them. The CDR3 extends over 13 amino acids. Germline V gives CDR1 MNHEY, CDR2 SVGAGI. The CDR3 DNA is TGTGCCAGCCTACTGCCCGGCACAGATACGCAGTATTTT. This translates into CASLLPGTDTQYF.

The chain joins TRBV3-1 (or the pseudogene TRBV3-2) to TRBJ1-5; D is ambiguous. The CDR3 covers 14 residues. Germline loops: CDR1 LGHDT, CDR2 YNNKEL (reference sequence). V was cut by 1 base and J by 5 bases, with 9 bases left in between. The CDR3 protein is CASSQAGKDQPQHF. Here the CDR3 DNA reads TGTGCCAGCAGCCAAGCGGGAAAGGATCAGCCCCAGCATTTT.

The chain employs TRBV6-1 and TRBJ1-6; D is unresolved. This CDR3 comprises 15 residues. V was pared by 2 bases and J by 11 bases, with 16 bases between. Germline CDR1 and CDR2: MNHNS and SASEGT. CDR3 in DNA: TGTGCCAGCAGTGAAAACCGCGGCGGGGAGACACCCCTCCACTTT. Protein sequence: CASSENRGGETPLHF.

This sequence joins TRBV6-4 and TRBJ1-4; TRBD1 matches 11 bases. The germline V gene has CDR1 MRHNA and CDR2 SNTAGT. The CDR3 is made up of 19 amino acids. The J segment lost 0 bases and the V segment lost 2 bases, leaving 8 bases of the junction unmatched. CDR3 protein: CASSDTYGQGASTNEKLFF. The CDR3 DNA sequence: TGTGCCAGCAGTGACACCTACGGACAGGGGGCTTCAACTAATGAAAAACTGTTTTTT.

V usage is TRBV7-2 and J usage is TRBJ2-6; 9 nucleotides match TRBD1. The CDR3 is 18 amino acids. The germline gives CDR1 SGHTA, CDR2 FQGNSA. V dropped 4 bases and J dropped 3; count of bases not matched to a gene: 10. CDR3 sequence reads: CASSYSSTGGGGANVLTF. The CDR3 coding sequence is TGTGCCAGCAGCTACTCCTCGACAGGGGGAGGTGGGGCCAACGTCCTGACTTTC.

The chain combines TRBV18 with TRBJ2-3, with D unresolved. The CDR3 runs to 17 residues. The germline gives CDR1 KGHSH, CDR2 LQKENI. The germline V and J ends were trimmed by 1 base and 0 bases, with 14 bases remaining between them. The CDR3 spells CASSPLSASTSTDTQYF. As DNA, the CDR3 is TGTGCCAGCTCACCACTTTCCGCGTCAACTAGCACAGATACGCAGTATTTT.

The genes are TRBV11-2 and TRBJ1-3; 8 bases are a match to TRBD1. Germline V gives CDR1 SGHAT, CDR2 FQNNGV. This CDR3 contains 16 residues. After removal of 1 base from V and 4 bases from J, the junction contained 6 bases not matched to a gene. The CDR3 sequence is CASSLGHRGSGNTIYF. In DNA form, the CDR3 reads TGTGCCAGCAGCTTAGGCCACAGGGGGTCAGGAAACACCATATATTTT.

The V and J genes are TRBV5-4 and TRBJ2-7; 7 positions match TRBD1. This CDR3 has 14 residues. The V segment lost 7 bases and the J segment 4 bases; nucleotides outside the gene matches: 11. CDR1 and CDR2 from the germline V gene are SGHNT and YYREEE (reference sequence). In nucleotides, the CDR3 is TGTGCCAGCTCCCCTGTCGCAGGGGGTTACGAGCAGTACTTC. Protein product: CASSPVAGGYEQYF. The full variable domain, completed using reference TRBV5-4 and TRBJ2-7, is ETGVTQSPTHLIKTRGQQVTLRCSSQSGHNTVSWYQQALGQGPQFIFQYYREEENGRGNFPPRFSGLQFPNYSSELNVNALELDDSALYLCASSPVAGGYEQYFGPGTRLTVT.

V usage is TRBV27 and J usage is TRBJ1-1, with D tentatively TRBD1 (6 bases). Germline CDR1 is MNHEY and CDR2 is SMNVEV (reference sequence). This CDR3 has 15 residues. The V and J ends lost 1 base and 6 bases respectively, with 15 bases between them. The chain's CDR3 is CASSLFGRGLPEAFF. The CDR3 DNA reads as TGTGCCAGCAGTTTATTCGGCAGGGGCCTGCCTGAAGCTTTCTTT.

This rearrangement joins TRBV7-2 to TRBJ2-2, with a tentative D call TRBD1 (6 bases). CDR3 length equals 15 residues. V shed 5 bases and J shed 1 base, with 11 bases lying between them. The germline V gene has CDR1 SGHTA and CDR2 FQGNSA. The CDR3 region is CASSVTGQNTGELFF. Here the CDR3 DNA reads TGTGCCAGCAGCGTTACGGGACAGAACACCGGGGAGCTGTTTTTT.

The chain is built from TRBV7-2 and TRBJ2-5, with TRBD1 matching 8 bases. Trimming cost V 5 bases and J 5 bases; bases outside gene matches: 7. Germline values: CDR1 SGHTA, CDR2 FQGNSA. The CDR3 has 14 residues. CDR3 region: CASSQTGVVETQYF. For the CDR3, the DNA is TGTGCCAGCAGCCAGACAGGGGTTGTGGAGACCCAGTACTTC.

The rearrangement joins TRBV4-2 to TRBJ1-2, with a tentative D call TRBD1 (5 bases). The CDR3 consists of 14 residues. The germline V and J ends were trimmed by 6 bases and 6 bases, with 17 bases remaining between them. Per germline, CDR1 LGHNA and CDR2 YNFKEQ. CDR3 loop: CASSQPGGVDGYTF. CDR3 bases: TGTGCCAGCAGTCAACCCGGGGGGGTGGATGGCTACACCTTC.

The chain combines TRBV19 with TRBJ1-6, with 7 bases matching TRBD1. V lost 6 bases to trimming and J lost 2 bases; unmatched junction nucleotides: 4. Germline values: CDR1 LNHDA, CDR2 SQIVND (reference sequence). The CDR3 length is 15 residues. The CDR3: CASSPGTAYNSPLHF. The CDR3 DNA follows: TGTGCCAGTAGCCCCGGGACAGCCTATAATTCACCCCTCCACTTT.

The chain couples TRBV6-6 to TRBJ2-5; TRBD2 is a possible D gene (6 bases). CDR3 size: 14 residues. Germline V lookup: CDR1 MNHNY, CDR2 SVGAGI (reference sequence). Trimming removed 6 bases at V and 2 bases at J, with 13 bases between. The CDR3 DNA is TGTGCCAGCAGCCCTTTGGGGGGTCAAGAGACCCAGTACTTC. This encodes CASSPLGGQETQYF.

The V call is TRBV28, the J call TRBJ1-2; 9 nucleotides line up with TRBD1. V was pared by 3 bases and J by 0 bases, with 8 bases of the junction left unmatched. The germline V gene encodes CDR1 MDHEN and CDR2 SYDVKM. The CDR3 spans 17 residues. CDR3 coding DNA: TGTGCCAGCAGTTTGGACGGACAGGGGCCTTCTAACTATGGCTACACCTTC. It encodes CASSLDGQGPSNYGYTF.

For this clone: The junction departs from germline at one end; a sequencing error may be responsible. The gene calls are TRBV7-7 and TRBJ2-1; perhaps TRBD2 as D (6 bases). From germline, CDR1 is SSHAT and CDR2 FNYEAQ (reference sequence). The CDR3 spans 13 residues. CDR3 in amino acids: CASSPSWGDEQFF. CDR3 coding DNA: TGTGCTAGCAGCCCGAGTTGGGGGGATGAGCAGTTCTTC.

This rearrangement joins TRBV28 to TRBJ1-1; D is perhaps TRBD1 (5 bases). Germline V gene sequence: CDR1 MDHEN, CDR2 SYDVKM. This CDR3 spans 14 amino acids. Trimming removed 7 bases at V and 3 bases at J, with 15 bases between. The CDR3 protein is CASKIMGGDTEAFF. The CDR3 region has the DNA TGTGCCAGCAAGATCATGGGGGGGGACACTGAAGCTTTCTTT.

This sequence joins TRBV4-1 and TRBJ1-2, with no clear D. Germline V gene lookup returns CDR1 MGHRA and CDR2 YSYEKL. This CDR3 region has 16 residues. The V end was cut by 3 bases, the J end by 6 bases, with 20 bases between. The CDR3 spells CASSHDQTAIRHGYTF. CDR3 DNA sequence: TGCGCCAGCAGCCATGATCAGACTGCGATCCGACATGGCTACACCTTC.

The genes are TRBV6-7 and TRBJ1-2; possibly TRBD1 for D (5 bases). TRBV6-7 is assigned to the ORF class and has an uncertain function. CDR3 length: 16 residues. V was trimmed by 0 bases and J by 4 bases, leaving 15 bases between them. The chain's CDR3 is CASSYSSTPGSYGYTF. The DNA for the CDR3 is TGTGCCAGCAGTTACTCGAGTACTCCAGGGTCCTATGGCTACACCTTC.

The chain links TRBV24-1 to TRBJ2-1; weak D call: TRBD2 (6 bases). Germline V gene sequence: CDR1 KGHDR, CDR2 SFDVKD. The CDR3 contains 14 residues. Trimming cost V 4 bases and J 6 bases, with 12 bases left between them. The CDR3 nucleotides are TGTGCCACCAGTGACCCGACTAGGAGCAATGAGCAGTTCTTC. This codes for CATSDPTRSNEQFF.

This clone was seen a single time. The chain couples TRBV4-3 to TRBJ1-3; unclear D gene. The V end lost 1 base, the J end lost 0 bases, and 13 bases lay between the germline ends. Germline CDR1 is LGHNA and CDR2 is YSLEER. CDR3 length: 17 residues. CDR3 loop: CASSQVGQANSGNTIYF. In nucleotides, the CDR3 is TGCGCCAGCAGCCAAGTCGGCCAGGCCAACTCTGGAAACACCATATATTTT.